One sample yielded the 9 T cell receptor beta chains listed below, sequenced in a study of PD-1 blockade in classical Hodgkin lymphoma. The data were produced by immunoSEQ multiplex PCR, yet TCRdb's version contains in-frame clones alone and is incomplete. The sample lists approximately 89,000 clones; over 80% were seen once. Every one of the patients relapsed after autologous stem cell transplantation (brentuximab vedotin exposure was variable). This sample comprised peripheral blood mononuclear cells (PBMCs), obtained at baseline. All receptors derive from a human donor with classical Hodgkin lymphoma.

The chain has TRBV29-1 and TRBJ2-7; possibly TRBD2 for D (6 bases). Trimming took 6 bases from V and 3 from J, leaving 9 bases between them. The CDR3 covers 11 residues. The V gene's germline CDR1 is SQVTM and CDR2 ANQGSEA. CDR3 sequence reads: CSVAGSYEQYF. The CDR3 coding sequence is TGCAGCGTCGCCGGGAGCTACGAGCAGTACTTC.

The rearrangement uses TRBV9 and TRBJ2-1; 7 bases map to TRBD2. Germline V lookup: CDR1 SGDLS, CDR2 YYNGEE. This CDR3 spans 15 amino acids. J lost 5 bases, V lost 1 base, and 6 bases had no gene match. The CDR3 spells CASSVFGTINNEQFF. The DNA of the CDR3 is TGTGCCAGCAGCGTATTTGGGACTATCAACAATGAGCAGTTCTTC. Combining the CDR3 with reference TRBV9 and TRBJ2-1 gives the whole variable domain DSGVTQTPKHLITATGQRVTLRCSPRSGDLSVYWYQQSLDQGLQFLIQYYNGEERAKGNILERFSAQQFPDLHSELNLSSLELGDSALYFCASSVFGTINNEQFFGPGTRLTVL.

The V call is TRBV7-2, the J call TRBJ2-2, with D possibly TRBD1 on 6 matching bases. Trimming took 4 bases from V and 3 from J, leaving 12 bases between them. Looked up from germline, CDR1 is SGHTA and CDR2 is FQGNSA. The CDR3 runs 15 residues. The CDR3 DNA sequence: TGTGCCAGCAGCTGGGTACAGGGTTACACCGGGGAGCTGTTTTTT. This gives the protein CASSWVQGYTGELFF. The full variable domain, its missing parts supplied by reference TRBV7-2 and TRBJ2-2, is GAGVSQSPSNKVTEKGKDVELRCDPISGHTALYWYRQSLGQGLEFLIYFQGNSAPDKSGLPSDRFSAERTGGSVSTLTIQRTQQEDSAVYLCASSWVQGYTGELFFGEGSRLTVL.

The rearrangement uses TRBV7-8 and TRBJ2-7, with 9 bases fitting TRBD2. The V segment lost 2 bases and the J segment 5 bases; nucleotides outside the gene matches: 4. The germline CDR1 and CDR2 sequences are SGHVS and FQNEAQ. The CDR3 runs 14 residues. CDR3 in DNA: TGTGCCAGCAGCTTACGAGCGGGAGGAGACGAGCAGTACTTC. Encoded protein: CASSLRAGGDEQYF.

The chain recombines TRBV20-1 with TRBJ1-4; D gene ambiguous. Germline V lookup: CDR1 DFQATT, CDR2 SNEGSKA (reference sequence). There are 11 residues in the CDR3. Trimming stripped 7 bases from V and 4 bases from J, with 7 bases between. This chain's CDR3 is CSGSVNEKLFF. Here the CDR3 DNA reads TGCAGTGGATCGGTTAATGAAAAACTGTTTTTT.

Comments on this clone: A read error may produce the germline difference seen at one junction end. The chain combines TRBV27 with TRBJ1-2; tentatively, D is TRBD1 (6 bases). The germline V gene encodes CDR1 MNHEY and CDR2 SMNVEV (reference sequence). The CDR3 runs to 13 residues. DNA of the CDR3: TGTGCCAGCAGCCAGACAGGTGAATATGGCTGCACCTTC. This sequence encodes CASSQTGEYGCTF.

The V call is TRBV5-1, the J call TRBJ2-7; no firm D call. This CDR3 contains 16 residues. Germline CDR1 and CDR2: SGHRS and YFSETQ. Trimming cost V 1 base and J 4 bases, with 18 bases left between them. The CDR3 DNA follows: TGCGCCAGCAGCTTGCGGTTAGGGCCAACACCTTACGAGCAGTACTTC. This gives the protein CASSLRLGPTPYEQYF.

The gene calls are TRBV10-3 and TRBJ2-3; 7 bases fit TRBD1. V dropped 5 bases and J dropped 2; count of bases not matched to a gene: 4. The length of the CDR3 is 14 residues. CDR1 is ENHRY and CDR2 is SYGVKD in the germline V gene. CDR3 residues: CAISPQGSTDTQYF. CDR3 nucleotide sequence: TGTGCCATCAGTCCACAGGGGTCCACAGATACGCAGTATTTT.

V usage is TRBV5-1 and J usage is TRBJ2-3; D call uncertain. Trimming stripped 0 bases from V and 0 bases from J, with 8 bases between. The germline CDR1 and CDR2 sequences are SGHRS and YFSETQ. CDR3 length: 15 residues. CDR3 DNA: TGCGCCAGCAGCTTGGCCGCTAGAAGCACAGATACGCAGTATTTT. Residues: CASSLAARSTDTQYF.